These 5 T cell receptor beta chains were sequenced from one sample in a study of vaccination and CD4 T cells after COVID-19. The treatment was: roughly 10-day PBMC culture with coronavirus spike peptide pools or control peptides (ViraFEST assay). For these receptors, no antigen is known. With the Oncomine TCR Beta short-read assay, DNA from cultured CD4+ T cells was sequenced. TCRdb re-called the PCR reads with MiXCR, one entry per CDR3 protein. The table includes 15,000 to 18,000 distinct CDR3 sequences, more than 35% detected once. This specimen was CD4+ T cells from blood, cultured in vitro, taken before SARS-CoV-2 vaccination. The receptors here all came from a human donor who had recovered from COVID-19.

This chain uses TRBV19 with TRBJ1-5; no firm D call. Per germline, CDR1 LNHDA and CDR2 SQIVND (reference sequence). V lost 3 bases and J lost 6, with 6 bases in between. The CDR3 spans 12 residues. CDR3 sequence reads: CASSIRGQPQHF. The DNA of the CDR3 is TGTGCCAGTAGTATCCGGGGTCAGCCCCAGCATTTT.

This clonotype has more than one count but fewer than ten. The CDR3 reads CASSPIGQGLYGYTF. The CDR3 DNA reads as TGTGCCAGCAGCCCAATCGGACAGGGTTTATATGGCTACACCTTC. V usage is TRBV6-1 and J usage is TRBJ1-2; TRBD1 aligns across 8 bases. The germline CDR1 and CDR2 sequences are MNHNS and SASEGT. The CDR3 covers 15 residues. V shed 6 bases and J 5 bases; nucleotides not matched to a gene: 11.

The chain employs TRBV6-5 and TRBJ1-2; D call uncertain. Trimming removed 2 bases at V and 7 bases at J, with 11 bases between. Germline values: CDR1 MNHEY, CDR2 SVGAGI. This CDR3 region has 13 residues. CDR3 in amino acids: CASSYGPACGYTF. Written as DNA, the CDR3 is TGTGCCAGCAGTTACGGGCCGGCATGTGGCTACACCTTC.

The CDR3 DNA sequence: TGCAGTGCCGTCGGAGGGACAGGAGGTTATGGCTACACCTTC. Its translation: CSAVGGTGGYGYTF. This rearrangement joins TRBV20-1 to TRBJ1-2; 8 nucleotides align to TRBD1. The CDR3 is made up of 14 amino acids. V dropped 6 bases and J dropped 5; count of bases not matched to a gene: 11. CDR1 and CDR2 (germline): DFQATT, SNEGSKA (reference sequence).

This clonotype has only one observation. V is TRBV12-3 or TRBV12-4 and J is TRBJ1-5, with TRBD1 as a possible D gene (6 bases). The CDR3 has 17 residues. V lost 5 bases, J lost 5 bases, and 22 bases lay in between. The chain's CDR3 is CASSTPLGGAQDQPQHF. CDR3 nucleotide sequence: TGTGCCAGCAGTACCCCATTGGGGGGGGCACAAGATCAGCCCCAGCATTTT.